The source of this T cell receptor beta chain is a study of Ad26.COV2.S vaccination and SARS-CoV-2 variants. Overall study findings and caveats: Participants given vaccine showed non-spike TCR breadth similar to that of placebo recipients. Spike-specific TCR breadth ran higher among vaccine recipients than placebo recipients.

The CDR3 has 18 amino acids. V was pared by 2 bases and J by 1 base, with 17 bases between. Germline CDR1 and CDR2: SNHLY and FYNNEI. Note on this clone: Its specificity is not known.

The data were produced by immunoSEQ multiplex PCR, yet TCRdb's version contains in-frame clones alone and is incomplete. The sample consists of a few hundred thousand clones, roughly 84% of them appearing once. The sample's treatment: roughly 18 received Ad26.COV2.S at low or high dose, single or two shots; about 5 received placebo; per-sample allocation not given. Collection of the samples took place on day 63 after the first injection of vaccine or placebo. Expression of Wuhan-strain SARS-CoV-2 spike came from the Ad26 vector that formed the vaccine. V gene TRBV2 combines with J gene TRBJ2-2; D might be TRBD1 or TRBD2, each matching 6 bases. The starting material was peripheral blood, obtained in a trial of Ad26.COV2.S vaccine versus placebo. The clonotype comes from a person between 18 and 65 years old who received the Ad26.COV2.S COVID-19 vaccine or a placebo. The DNA for the CDR3 is TGTGCCAGCAGTGAACTCGTTTTGGGGGGCCAGAACACCGGGGAGCTGTTTTTT. Amino acids: CASSELVLGGQNTGELFF. The full variable domain, completed using reference TRBV2 and TRBJ2-2, is EPEVTQTPSHQVTQMGQEVILRCVPISNHLYFYWYRQILGQKVEFLVSFYNNEISEKSEIFDDQFSVERPDGSNFTLKIRSTKLEDSAMYFCASSELVLGGQNTGELFFGEGSRLTVL.